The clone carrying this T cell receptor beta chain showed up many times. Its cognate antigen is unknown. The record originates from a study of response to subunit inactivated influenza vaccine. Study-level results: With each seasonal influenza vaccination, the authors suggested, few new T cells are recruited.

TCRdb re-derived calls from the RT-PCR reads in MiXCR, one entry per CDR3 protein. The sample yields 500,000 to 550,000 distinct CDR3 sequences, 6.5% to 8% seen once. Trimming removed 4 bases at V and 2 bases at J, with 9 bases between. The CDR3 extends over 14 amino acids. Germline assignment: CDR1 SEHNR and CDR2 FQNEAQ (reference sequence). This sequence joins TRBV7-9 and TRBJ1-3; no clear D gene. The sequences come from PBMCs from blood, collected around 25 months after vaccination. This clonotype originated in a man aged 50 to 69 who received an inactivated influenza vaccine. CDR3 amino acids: CASSWVAAGNTIYF. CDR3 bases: TGTGCCAGCAGCTGGGTAGCTGCTGGAAACACCATATATTTT.